This record concerns one TCR beta chain sequence. The antigen is unknown. The time point is: baseline, week 1 (first vaccination visit). Treatment described: pre-vaccination baseline after standard-of-care therapy. There were new WHO grade 3 or 4 astrocytomas in the donors, and these were IDH1-mutant and ATRX-lost. The data are from a study of a mutant IDH1 vaccine in newly diagnosed glioma. Study as a whole: Sex distribution of treated patients was approximately 60% male and about 38% female; mean age was about 41 years. Before enrollment, patients got radiotherapy alone, temozolomide alone, or mostly the combination. Findings and caveats of the study: Pseudoprogression appeared independent of alterations in top peripheral clonotypes.

The CDR3 has 13 residues. V dropped 4 bases and J dropped 3 bases, with 10 bases sitting between them. From germline, CDR1 is SGHRS and CDR2 YFSETQ. The method was immunoSEQ multiplex PCR; TCRdb's version includes in-frame clones alone and lacks a portion of them. In the table there are about 25,000 clones, roughly 93% of which are singletons. The sample was PBMCs, taken from a glioma patient treated with radiotherapy, temozolomide or both. This receptor was taken from a man aged 40-55 years with glioma. This chain joins TRBV5-1 and TRBJ1-2; possible D gene TRBD1, 5 bases. For the CDR3, the DNA is TGCGCCAGCAGCGTCCAGGGCCACTATGGCTACACCTTC. Its translation: CASSVQGHYGYTF.